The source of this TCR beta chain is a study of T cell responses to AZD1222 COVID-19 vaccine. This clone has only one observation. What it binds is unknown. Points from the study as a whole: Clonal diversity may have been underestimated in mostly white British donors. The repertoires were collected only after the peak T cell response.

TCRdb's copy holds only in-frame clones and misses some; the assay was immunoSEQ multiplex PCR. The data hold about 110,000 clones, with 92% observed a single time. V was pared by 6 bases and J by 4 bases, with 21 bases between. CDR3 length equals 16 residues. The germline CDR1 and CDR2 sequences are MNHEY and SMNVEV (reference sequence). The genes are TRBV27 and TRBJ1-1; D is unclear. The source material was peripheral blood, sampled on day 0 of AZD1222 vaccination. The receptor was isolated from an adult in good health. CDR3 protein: CASRSTEPERVTEAFF. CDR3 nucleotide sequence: TGTGCCAGCAGGTCAACTGAACCTGAACGCGTCACTGAAGCTTTCTTT.